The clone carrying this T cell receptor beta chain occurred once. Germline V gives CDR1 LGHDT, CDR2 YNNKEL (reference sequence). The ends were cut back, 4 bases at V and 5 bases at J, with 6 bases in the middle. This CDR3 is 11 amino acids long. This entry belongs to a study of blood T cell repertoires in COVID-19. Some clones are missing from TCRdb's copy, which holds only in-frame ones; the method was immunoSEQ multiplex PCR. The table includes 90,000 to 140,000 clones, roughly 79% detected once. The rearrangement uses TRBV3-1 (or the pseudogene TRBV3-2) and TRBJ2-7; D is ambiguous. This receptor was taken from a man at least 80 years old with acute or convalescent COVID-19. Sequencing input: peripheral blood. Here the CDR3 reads CASSLLNEQYF. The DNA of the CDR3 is TGTGCCAGCAGCCTGCTAAACGAGCAGTACTTC.